This T cell receptor beta chain is drawn from a study of cytomegalovirus exposure and HLA in healthy donors. Study outcomes and limitations: In a later analysis, V- and J-gene trimming of beta chains associated with a DCLRE1C missense variant, replicated independently. Researchers left out some V segments, among them TRBV6-2 and TRBV6-3, as indistinguishable. Listed as cytomegalovirus-associated were approximately 160 TCR beta chains. A highly shared variant cluster was judged a likely technical artifact.

In the PCR, 60 Vbeta and 13 Jbeta primers were used. The repertoire was sequenced with immunoSEQ multiplex PCR; TCRdb's copy has only in-frame clones and lacks some. The table lists 150,000 or so clones, roughly four fifths of them singletons, with 4.1% in the top ten. The ends were cut back, 1 base at V and 9 bases at J, with 22 bases in the middle. Germline loops: CDR1 SGHVS, CDR2 FQNEAQ. This CDR3 has 16 residues. With regard to this clone: Its specificity is unknown.

J is TRBJ2-7 and V is TRBV7-8, with TRBD1 as a possible D gene (5 bases). This TCR came from a man aged 45-60 years in good health and CMV-seropositive. The sample taken for sequencing was PBMCs. The DNA of the CDR3 is TGTGCCAGCAGCTTAGGGGTCAGGGTAGAAGGGTTGGGGCAGTACTTC. Its protein product is CASSLGVRVEGLGQYF.